The TCR beta chain under discussion was sequenced for a study of cytomegalovirus exposure and HLA in healthy donors. Notes on the study in general: Relative to the approximately 700-donor mean, N-insertions were reportedly fewer in an Asian-associated ancestry cluster in a later analysis. TCR beta sequences numbering under 20,000 were associated with HLA alleles at 0.05 false discovery rate in a later analysis. Later analysis suggested links between common viral pathogens and several top significant clusters.

In regard to this clone: Its target is not known.

In nominal health when sampled, donors likely had unrecorded immune exposures nonetheless. The PCR employed 60 Vbeta primers together with 13 Jbeta primers. Measured with immunoSEQ multiplex PCR; TCRdb has only the in-frame clones, and not every one. Found here are about 110,000 clones, approximately 80% of them singletons; the top ten hold 1.6%. Germline trimming cut 2 bases from V and 8 bases from J; bases unmatched to any gene: 8. Per germline, CDR1 MGHRA and CDR2 YSYEKL. The CDR3 is 16 residues long. The material sequenced was PBMCs. J is TRBJ1-4 and V is TRBV4-1; 10 positions match TRBD1. This TCR was recovered from a man aged 45-65 years in good health and CMV-seronegative. The CDR3 here is CASSQNSDRGREKLFF. The DNA for the CDR3 is TGCGCCAGCAGCCAAAACTCTGACAGGGGGCGCGAAAAACTGTTTTTT.